The entry below gives a single T cell receptor (beta chain) sequence along with its context. The sample originates from a study of technical replicates of blood from a few donors. Germline V gene lookup returns CDR1 SGHNT and CDR2 YYREEE (reference sequence). Trimming took 0 bases from V and 3 from J, leaving 6 bases between them. CDR3 length: 13 amino acids. Sequenced by immunoSEQ multiplex PCR; TCRdb stores in-frame clones only, minus some. The table records about 100,000 clones, 85% to 95% of them present only once. The V call is TRBV5-4, the J call TRBJ1-1; D not resolved. The TCR comes from a human donor in good health. The sequencing input was T cells isolated from PBMCs. CDR3 residues: CASSLDRDTEAFF. The CDR3 region has the DNA TGTGCCAGCAGCTTGGATAGAGACACTGAAGCTTTCTTT.